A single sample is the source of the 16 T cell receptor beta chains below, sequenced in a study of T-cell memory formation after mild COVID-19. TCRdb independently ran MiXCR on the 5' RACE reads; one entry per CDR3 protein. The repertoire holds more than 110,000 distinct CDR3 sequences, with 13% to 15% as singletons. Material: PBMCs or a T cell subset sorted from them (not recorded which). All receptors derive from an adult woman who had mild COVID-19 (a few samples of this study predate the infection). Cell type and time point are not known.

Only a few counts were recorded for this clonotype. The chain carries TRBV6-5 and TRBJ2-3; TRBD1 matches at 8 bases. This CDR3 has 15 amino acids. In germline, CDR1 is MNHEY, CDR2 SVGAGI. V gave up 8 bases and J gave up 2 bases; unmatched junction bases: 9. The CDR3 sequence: CASAKYRGDTDTQYF. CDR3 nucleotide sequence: TGTGCCAGCGCCAAGTACAGGGGGGACACAGATACGCAGTATTTT.

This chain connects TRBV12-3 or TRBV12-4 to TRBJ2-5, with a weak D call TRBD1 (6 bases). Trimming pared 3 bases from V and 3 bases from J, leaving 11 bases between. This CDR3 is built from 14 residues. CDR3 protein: CASSLGALEETQYF. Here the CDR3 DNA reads TGTGCCAGCAGTTTGGGGGCCCTCGAAGAGACCCAGTACTTC.

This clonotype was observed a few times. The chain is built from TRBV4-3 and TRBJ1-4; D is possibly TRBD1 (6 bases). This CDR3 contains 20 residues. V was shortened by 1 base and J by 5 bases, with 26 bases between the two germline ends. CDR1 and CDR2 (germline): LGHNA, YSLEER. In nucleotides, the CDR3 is TGCGCCAGCAGCCAAGTAGTCGTCTGGGACAATATATTGCCGAATGAAAAACTGTTTTTT. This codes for CASSQVVVWDNILPNEKLFF.

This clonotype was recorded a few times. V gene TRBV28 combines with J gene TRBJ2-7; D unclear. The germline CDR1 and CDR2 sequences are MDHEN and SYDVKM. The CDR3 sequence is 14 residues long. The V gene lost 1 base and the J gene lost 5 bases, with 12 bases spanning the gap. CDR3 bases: TGTGCCAGCAGTTTATCGCTCCAACCCGACGAGCAGTACTTC. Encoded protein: CASSLSLQPDEQYF.

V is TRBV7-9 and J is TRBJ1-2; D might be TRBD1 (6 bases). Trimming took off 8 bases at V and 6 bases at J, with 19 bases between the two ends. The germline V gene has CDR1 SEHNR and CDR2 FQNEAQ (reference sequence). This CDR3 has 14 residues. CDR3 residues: CASVQIRGSDGYTF. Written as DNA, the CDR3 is TGTGCCAGCGTTCAAATTAGGGGGTCAGATGGCTACACCTTC.

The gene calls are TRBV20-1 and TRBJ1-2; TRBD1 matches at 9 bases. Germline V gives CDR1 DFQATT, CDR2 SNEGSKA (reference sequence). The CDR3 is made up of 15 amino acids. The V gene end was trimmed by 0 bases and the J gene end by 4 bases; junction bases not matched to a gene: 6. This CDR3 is CSARELDRGTYGYTF. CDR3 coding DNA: TGCAGTGCTAGAGAGCTGGACAGGGGCACCTATGGCTACACCTTC.

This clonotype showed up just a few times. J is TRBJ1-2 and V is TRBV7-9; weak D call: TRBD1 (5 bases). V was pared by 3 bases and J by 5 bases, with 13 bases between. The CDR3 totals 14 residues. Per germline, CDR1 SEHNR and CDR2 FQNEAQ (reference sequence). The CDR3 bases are TGTGCCAGCAGCTTGGAGACAGATTATTATGGCTACACCTTC. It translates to CASSLETDYYGYTF.

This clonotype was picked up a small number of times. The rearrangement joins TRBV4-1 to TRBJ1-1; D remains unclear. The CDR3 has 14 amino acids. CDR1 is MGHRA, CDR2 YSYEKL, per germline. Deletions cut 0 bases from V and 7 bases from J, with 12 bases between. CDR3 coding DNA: TGCGCCAGCAGCCAAGACCGGGATTACTTTGAAGCTTTCTTT. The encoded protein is CASSQDRDYFEAFF.

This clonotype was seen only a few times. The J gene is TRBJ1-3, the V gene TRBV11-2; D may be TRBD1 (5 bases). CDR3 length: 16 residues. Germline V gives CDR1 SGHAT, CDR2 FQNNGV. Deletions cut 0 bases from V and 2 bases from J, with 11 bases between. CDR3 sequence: CASSLEIGGAGNTIYF. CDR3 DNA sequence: TGTGCCAGCAGCTTAGAGATCGGAGGGGCTGGAAACACCATATATTTT.

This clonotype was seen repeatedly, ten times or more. DNA for the CDR3: TGCGCCAGCAGCTTTTACGTGTCCGACCTTGGGAATGAGCAGTTCTTC. It translates to CASSFYVSDLGNEQFF. This rearrangement joins TRBV5-1 to TRBJ2-1, with D hard to call. With 2 bases removed from V and 7 bases from J, the gap between germline ends came to 19 bases. Germline CDR1 SGHRS, CDR2 YFSETQ. The CDR3 has 16 amino acids.

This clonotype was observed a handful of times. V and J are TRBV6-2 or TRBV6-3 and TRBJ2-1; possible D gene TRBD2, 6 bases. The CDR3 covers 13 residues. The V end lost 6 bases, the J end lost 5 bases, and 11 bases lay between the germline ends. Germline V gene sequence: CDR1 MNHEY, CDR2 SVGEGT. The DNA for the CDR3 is TGTGCCAGCAGCTTAGCGGTCCACAATGAGCAGTTCTTC. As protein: CASSLAVHNEQFF.

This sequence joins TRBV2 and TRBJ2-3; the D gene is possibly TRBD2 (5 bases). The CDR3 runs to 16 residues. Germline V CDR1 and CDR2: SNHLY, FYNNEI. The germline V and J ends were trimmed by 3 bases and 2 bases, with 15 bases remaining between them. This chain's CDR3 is CASSERARVFTDTQYF. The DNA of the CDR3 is TGTGCCAGCAGTGAGAGGGCTCGCGTATTCACAGATACGCAGTATTTT.

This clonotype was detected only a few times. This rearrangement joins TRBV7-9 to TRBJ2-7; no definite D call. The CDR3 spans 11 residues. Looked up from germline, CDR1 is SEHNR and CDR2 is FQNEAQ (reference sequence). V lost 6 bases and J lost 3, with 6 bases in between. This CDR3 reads CASRYNYEQYF. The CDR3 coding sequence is TGTGCCAGCAGATACAACTACGAGCAGTACTTC.

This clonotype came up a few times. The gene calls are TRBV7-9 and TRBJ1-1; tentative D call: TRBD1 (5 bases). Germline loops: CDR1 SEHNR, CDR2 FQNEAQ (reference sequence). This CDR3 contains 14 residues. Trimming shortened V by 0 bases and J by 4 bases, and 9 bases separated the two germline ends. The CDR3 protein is CASSLAGRGTEAFF. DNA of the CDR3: TGTGCCAGCAGCTTAGCGGGGAGGGGCACTGAAGCTTTCTTT. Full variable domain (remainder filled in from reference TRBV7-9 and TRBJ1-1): DTGVSQNPRHKITKRGQNVTFRCDPISEHNRLYWYRQTLGQGPEFLTYFQNEAQLEKSRLLSDRFSAERPKGSFSTLEIQRTEQGDSAMYLCASSLAGRGTEAFFGQGTRLTVV.

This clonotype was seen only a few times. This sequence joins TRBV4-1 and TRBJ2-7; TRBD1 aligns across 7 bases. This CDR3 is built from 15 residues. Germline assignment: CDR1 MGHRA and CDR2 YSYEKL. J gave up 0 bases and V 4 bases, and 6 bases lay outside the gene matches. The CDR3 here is CASSPTGQSSYEQYF. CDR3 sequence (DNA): TGCGCCAGCAGCCCCACGGGACAGTCCTCCTACGAGCAGTACTTC.

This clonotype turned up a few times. DNA for the CDR3: TGCGCCAGCAGCCCTTCGGGACTAGCGGATTACAATGAGCAGTTCTTC. Protein sequence: CASSPSGLADYNEQFF. This chain links TRBV4-3 with TRBJ2-1, with 11 bases matching TRBD2. Trimming cost V 4 bases and J 4 bases; bases outside gene matches: 6. Germline CDR1 is LGHNA and CDR2 is YSLEER. The CDR3 has 16 amino acids.